What follows describes a single T cell receptor (beta chain). Study members were between about 18 and 95 years old and lived in about two dozen US regions. TCRdb's copy holds only in-frame clones and misses some; the assay was immunoSEQ multiplex PCR. The table includes more than 250,000 clones, more than 75% detected once. The record originates from a study of blood T cell repertoires in COVID-19. The CDR3 extends over 16 amino acids. From germline, CDR1 is SGDLS and CDR2 YYNGEE. V was cut by 3 bases and J by 0 bases, with 13 bases left in between. The receptor's source is a woman aged 18 to 35 who had recovered from COVID-19. The sample comprised PBMCs or T cells enriched from blood (not recorded which). The V call is TRBV9, the J call TRBJ1-3, with a tentative D call TRBD1 (6 bases). Here the CDR3 DNA reads TGTGCCAGCAGCGCTTTCAGGGGAGACTCTGGAAACACCATATATTTT. It is translated as CASSAFRGDSGNTIYF.